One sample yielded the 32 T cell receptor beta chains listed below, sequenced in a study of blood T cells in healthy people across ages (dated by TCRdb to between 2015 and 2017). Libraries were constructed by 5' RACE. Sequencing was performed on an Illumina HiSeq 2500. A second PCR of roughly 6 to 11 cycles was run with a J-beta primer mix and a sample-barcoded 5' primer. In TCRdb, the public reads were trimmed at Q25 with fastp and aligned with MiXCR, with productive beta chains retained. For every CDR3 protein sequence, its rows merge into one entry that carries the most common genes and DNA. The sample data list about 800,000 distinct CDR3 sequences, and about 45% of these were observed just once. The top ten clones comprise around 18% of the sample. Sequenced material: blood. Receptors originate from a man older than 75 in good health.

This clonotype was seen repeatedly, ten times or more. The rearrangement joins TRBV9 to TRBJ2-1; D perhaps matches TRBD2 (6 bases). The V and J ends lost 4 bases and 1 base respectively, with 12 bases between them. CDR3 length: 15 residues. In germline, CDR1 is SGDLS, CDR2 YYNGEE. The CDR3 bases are TGTGCCAGCAGCTCACGGGAGAAGTCCTACAATGAGCAGTTCTTC. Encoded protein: CASSSREKSYNEQFF.

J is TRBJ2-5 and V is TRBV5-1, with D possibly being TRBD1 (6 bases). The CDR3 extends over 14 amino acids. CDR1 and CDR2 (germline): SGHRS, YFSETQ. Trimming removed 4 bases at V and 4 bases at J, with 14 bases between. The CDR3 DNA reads TGCGCCAGCAGCCCGGACAGCCCTGGAGAGACCCAGTACTTC. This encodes CASSPDSPGETQYF.

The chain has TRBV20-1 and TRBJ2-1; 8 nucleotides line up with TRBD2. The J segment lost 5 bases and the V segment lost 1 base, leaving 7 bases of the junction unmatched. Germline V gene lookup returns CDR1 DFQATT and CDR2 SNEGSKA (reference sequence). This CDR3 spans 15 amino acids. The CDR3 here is CSARATSGVNNEQFF. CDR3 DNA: TGCAGTGCTAGAGCCACTAGCGGCGTCAACAATGAGCAGTTCTTC.

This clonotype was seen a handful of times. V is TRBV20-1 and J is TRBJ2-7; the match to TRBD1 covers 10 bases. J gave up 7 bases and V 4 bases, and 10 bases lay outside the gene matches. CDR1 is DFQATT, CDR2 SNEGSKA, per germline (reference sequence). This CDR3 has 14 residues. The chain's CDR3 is CSATRQGARSEQYF. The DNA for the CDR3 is TGCAGTGCTACGCGACAGGGGGCGCGGTCAGAGCAGTACTTC.

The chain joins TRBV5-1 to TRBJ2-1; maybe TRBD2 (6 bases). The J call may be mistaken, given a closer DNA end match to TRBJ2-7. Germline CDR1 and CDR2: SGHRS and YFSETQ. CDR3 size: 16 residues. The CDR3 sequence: CASSQEGIRSYNEQYF. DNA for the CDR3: TGCGCCAGCAGCCAGGAGGGCATACGCTCCTACAATGAGCAGTACTTC.

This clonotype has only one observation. CDR3 protein: CSADPEDTQYF. The CDR3 DNA is TGCAGTGCCGATCCCGAGGATACGCAGTATTTT. The rearrangement uses TRBV20-1 and TRBJ2-3; D unresolved. The V gene lost 6 bases and the J gene lost 6 bases, with 10 bases spanning the gap. The CDR3 consists of 11 residues. From germline, CDR1 is DFQATT and CDR2 SNEGSKA (reference sequence).

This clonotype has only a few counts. The CDR3 nucleotides are TGCGCCAGCAGGGGTAGCGGGAGGGCCAGGGTAGAGCAGTTCTTC. Translating it yields CASRGSGRARVEQFF. This chain connects TRBV5-1 to TRBJ2-1; TRBD2 matches at 11 bases. This CDR3 contains 15 residues. CDR1 is SGHRS and CDR2 is YFSETQ in the germline V gene. Trimming took 5 bases from V and 10 from J; bases not matched to a gene: 11. The variable domain in full, with the rest retrieved from reference TRBV5-1 and TRBJ2-1, is KAGVTQTPRYLIKTRGQQVTLSCSPISGHRSVSWYQQTPGQGLQFLFEYFSETQRNKGNFPGRFSGRQFSNSRSEMNVSTLELGDSALYLCASRGSGRARVEQFFGPGTRLTVL.

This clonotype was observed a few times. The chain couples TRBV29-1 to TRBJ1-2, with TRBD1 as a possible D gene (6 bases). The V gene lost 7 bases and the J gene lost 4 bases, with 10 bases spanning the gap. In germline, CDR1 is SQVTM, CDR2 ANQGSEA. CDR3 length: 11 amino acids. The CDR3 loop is CSGGGAYGYTF. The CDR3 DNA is TGCAGCGGGGGGGGGGCCTATGGCTACACCTTC. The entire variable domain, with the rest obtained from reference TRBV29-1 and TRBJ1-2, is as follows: SAVISQKPSRDICQRGTSLTIQCQVDSQVTMMFWYRQQPGQSLTLIATANQGSEATYESGFVIDKFPISRPNLTFSTLTVSNMSPEDSSIYLCSGGGAYGYTFGSGTRLTVV.

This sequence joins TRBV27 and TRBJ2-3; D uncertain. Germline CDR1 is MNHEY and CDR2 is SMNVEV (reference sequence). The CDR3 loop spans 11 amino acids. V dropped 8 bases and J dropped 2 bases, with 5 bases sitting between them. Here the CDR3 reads CASQTTDTQYF. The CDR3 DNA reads TGTGCCAGCCAAACCACAGATACGCAGTATTTT.

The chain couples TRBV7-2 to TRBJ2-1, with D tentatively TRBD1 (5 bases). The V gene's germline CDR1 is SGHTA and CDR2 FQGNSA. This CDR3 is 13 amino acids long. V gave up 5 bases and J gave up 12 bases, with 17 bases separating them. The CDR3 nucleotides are TGTGCCAGCAGCGTAGATGACAGTACGGGGCAGTTCTTC. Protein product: CASSVDDSTGQFF.

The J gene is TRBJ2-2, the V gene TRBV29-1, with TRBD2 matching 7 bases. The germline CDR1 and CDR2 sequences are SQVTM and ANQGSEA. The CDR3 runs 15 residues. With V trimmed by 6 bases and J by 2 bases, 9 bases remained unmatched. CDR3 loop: CSVDASGVNTGELFF. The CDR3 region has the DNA TGCAGCGTCGACGCTAGCGGAGTAAACACCGGGGAGCTGTTTTTT.

The CDR3 protein is CSARDPGLPQETQYF. The CDR3 region has the DNA TGCAGTGCTAGAGATCCGGGACTCCCCCAAGAGACCCAGTACTTC. V is TRBV20-1 and J is TRBJ2-5, with a weak D call TRBD2 (6 bases). The V end lost 0 bases, the J end lost 1 base, and 12 bases lay between the germline ends. The CDR3 has 15 amino acids. CDR1 is DFQATT, CDR2 SNEGSKA, per germline (reference sequence).

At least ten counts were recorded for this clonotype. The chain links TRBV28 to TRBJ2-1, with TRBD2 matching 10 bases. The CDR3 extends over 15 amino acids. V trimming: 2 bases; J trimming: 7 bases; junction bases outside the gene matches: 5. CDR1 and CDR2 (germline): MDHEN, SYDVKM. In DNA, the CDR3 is TGTGCCAGCAGTTTAAGCGGGAGGGGTAGGAATGAGCAGTTCTTC. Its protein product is CASSLSGRGRNEQFF.

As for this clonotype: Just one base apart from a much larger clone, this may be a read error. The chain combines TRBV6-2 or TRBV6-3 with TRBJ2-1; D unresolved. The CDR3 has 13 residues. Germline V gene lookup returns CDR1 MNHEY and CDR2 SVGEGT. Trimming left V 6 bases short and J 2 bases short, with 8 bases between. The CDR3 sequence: CASRPPPYNEQFF. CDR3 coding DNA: TGTGCCAGCAGGCCCCCCCCCTACAATGAGCAGTTCTTC.

CDR3 nucleotides: TGCGCCAGCAGCTCCTTCAGGCAGGGAGCCTACAATGAGCAGTACTTC. Translating gives CASSSFRQGAYNEQYF. V is TRBV5-1 and J is TRBJ2-1; D may match TRBD1 or TRBD2 (5 bases each). The last part of the DNA fits TRBJ2-7 better; the J call may be wrong. The CDR3 contains 16 residues. CDR1 and CDR2 from the germline V gene are SGHRS and YFSETQ.

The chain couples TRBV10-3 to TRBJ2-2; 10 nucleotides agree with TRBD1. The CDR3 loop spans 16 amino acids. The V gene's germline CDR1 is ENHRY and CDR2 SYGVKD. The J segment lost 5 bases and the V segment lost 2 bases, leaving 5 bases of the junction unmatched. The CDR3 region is CAISEMGQGRTGELFF. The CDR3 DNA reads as TGTGCCATCAGTGAGATGGGACAGGGGAGGACCGGGGAGCTGTTTTTT.

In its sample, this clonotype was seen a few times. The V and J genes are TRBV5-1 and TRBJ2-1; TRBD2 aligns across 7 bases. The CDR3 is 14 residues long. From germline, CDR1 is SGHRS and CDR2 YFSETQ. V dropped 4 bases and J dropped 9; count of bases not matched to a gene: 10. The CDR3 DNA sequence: TGCGCCAGCAGCCCCGGGACTACGGGTCGTGAGCAGTTCTTC. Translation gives CASSPGTTGREQFF.

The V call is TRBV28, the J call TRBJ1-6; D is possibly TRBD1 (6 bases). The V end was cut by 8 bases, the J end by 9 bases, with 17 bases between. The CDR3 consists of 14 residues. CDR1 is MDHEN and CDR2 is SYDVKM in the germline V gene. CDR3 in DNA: TGTGCCAGCTGGTGGGGCAGGGGAAGTTCACCCCTCCACTTT. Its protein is CASWWGRGSSPLHF.

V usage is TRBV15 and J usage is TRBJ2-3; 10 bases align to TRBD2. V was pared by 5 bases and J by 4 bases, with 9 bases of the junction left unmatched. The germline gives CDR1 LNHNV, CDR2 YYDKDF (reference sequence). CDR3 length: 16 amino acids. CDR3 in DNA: TGTGCCACCAGCCGTCGGACTAGCGGATCAGCAGATACGCAGTATTTT. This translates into CATSRRTSGSADTQYF. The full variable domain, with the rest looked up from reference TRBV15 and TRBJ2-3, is DAMVIQNPRYQVTQFGKPVTLSCSQTLNHNVMYWYQQKSSQAPKLLFHYYDKDFNNEADTPDNFQSRRPNTSFCFLDIRSPGLGDTAMYLCATSRRTSGSADTQYFGPGTRLTVL.

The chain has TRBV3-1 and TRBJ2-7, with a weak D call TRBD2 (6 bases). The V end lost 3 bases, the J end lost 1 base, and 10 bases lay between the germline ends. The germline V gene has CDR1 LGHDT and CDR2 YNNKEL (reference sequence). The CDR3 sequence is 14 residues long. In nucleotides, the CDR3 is TGTGCCAGCAGCCAGACTAGACAATCCTACGAGCAGTACTTC. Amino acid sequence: CASSQTRQSYEQYF.

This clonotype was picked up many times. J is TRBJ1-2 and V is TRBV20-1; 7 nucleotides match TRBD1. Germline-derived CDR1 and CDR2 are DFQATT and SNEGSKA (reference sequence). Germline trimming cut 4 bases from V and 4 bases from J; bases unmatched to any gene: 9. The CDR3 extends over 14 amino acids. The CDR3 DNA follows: TGCAGTGCTACCCAAGGGGGCGAGGGCTATGGCTACACCTTC. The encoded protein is CSATQGGEGYGYTF.

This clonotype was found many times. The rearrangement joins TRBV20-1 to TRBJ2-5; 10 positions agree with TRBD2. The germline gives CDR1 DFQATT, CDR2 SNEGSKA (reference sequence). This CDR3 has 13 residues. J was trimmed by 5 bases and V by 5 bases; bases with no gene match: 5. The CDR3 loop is CSAVRGLAETQYF. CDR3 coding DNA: TGCAGTGCTGTCAGGGGACTAGCGGAGACCCAGTACTTC.

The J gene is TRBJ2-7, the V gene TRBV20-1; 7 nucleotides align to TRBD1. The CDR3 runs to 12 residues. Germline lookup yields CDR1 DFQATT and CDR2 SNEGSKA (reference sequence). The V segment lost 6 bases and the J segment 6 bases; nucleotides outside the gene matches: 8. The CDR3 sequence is CSAEPTGLEQYF. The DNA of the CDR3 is TGCAGTGCCGAACCGACAGGGCTCGAGCAGTACTTC.

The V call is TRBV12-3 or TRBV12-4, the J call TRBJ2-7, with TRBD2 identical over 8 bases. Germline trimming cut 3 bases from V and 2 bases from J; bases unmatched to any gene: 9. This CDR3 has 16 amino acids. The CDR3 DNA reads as TGTGCCAGCAGTTTTCGGGTAGGTAGCGGGGCCTACGAGCAGTACTTC. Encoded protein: CASSFRVGSGAYEQYF.

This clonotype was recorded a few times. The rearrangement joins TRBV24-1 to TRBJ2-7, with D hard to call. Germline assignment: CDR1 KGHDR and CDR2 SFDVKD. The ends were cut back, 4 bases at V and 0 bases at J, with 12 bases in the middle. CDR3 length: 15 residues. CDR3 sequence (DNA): TGTGCCACCAGTGACCCTGGACGAAGCTCCTACGAGCAGTACTTC. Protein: CATSDPGRSSYEQYF.

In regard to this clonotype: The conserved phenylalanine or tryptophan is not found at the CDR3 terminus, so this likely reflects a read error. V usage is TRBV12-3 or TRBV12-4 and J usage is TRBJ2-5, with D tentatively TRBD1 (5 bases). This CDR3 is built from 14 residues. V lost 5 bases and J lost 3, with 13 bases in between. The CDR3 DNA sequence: TGTGCCAGCAGTGTAGAAGGGGCTGAAGAGACCCAGTACCTC. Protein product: CASSVEGAEETQYL.

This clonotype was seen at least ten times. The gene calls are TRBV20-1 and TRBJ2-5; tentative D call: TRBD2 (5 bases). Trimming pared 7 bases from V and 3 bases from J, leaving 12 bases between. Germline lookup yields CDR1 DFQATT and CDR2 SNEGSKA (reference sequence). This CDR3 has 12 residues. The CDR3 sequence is CSVMEVEETQYF. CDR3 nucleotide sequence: TGCAGTGTTATGGAGGTGGAAGAGACCCAGTACTTC.

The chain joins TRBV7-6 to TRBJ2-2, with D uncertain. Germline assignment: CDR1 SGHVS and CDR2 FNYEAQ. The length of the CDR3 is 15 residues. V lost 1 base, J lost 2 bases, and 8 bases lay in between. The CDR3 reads CASSLDPDNTGELFF. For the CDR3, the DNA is TGTGCCAGCAGCTTAGACCCAGACAACACCGGGGAGCTGTTTTTT.

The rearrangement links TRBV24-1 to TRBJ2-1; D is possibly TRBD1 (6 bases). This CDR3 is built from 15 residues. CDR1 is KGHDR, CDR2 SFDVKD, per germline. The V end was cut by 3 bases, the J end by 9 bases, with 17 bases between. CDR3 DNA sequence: TGTGCCACCAGTGATACGGGACACCCCAGAGGTGAGCAGTTCTTC. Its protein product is CATSDTGHPRGEQFF.

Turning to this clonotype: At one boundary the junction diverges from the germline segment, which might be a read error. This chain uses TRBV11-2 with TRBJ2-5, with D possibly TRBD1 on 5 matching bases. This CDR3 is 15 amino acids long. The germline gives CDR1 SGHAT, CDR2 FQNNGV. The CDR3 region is CASSCGAGIGETQYF. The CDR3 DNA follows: TGTGCCAGTAGCTGTGGGGCAGGGATAGGGGAGACCCAGTACTTC.

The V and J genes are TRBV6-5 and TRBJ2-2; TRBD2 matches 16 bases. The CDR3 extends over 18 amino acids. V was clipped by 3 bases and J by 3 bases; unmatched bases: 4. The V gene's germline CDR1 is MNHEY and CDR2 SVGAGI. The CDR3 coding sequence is TGTGCCAGCAGTTATCGGGGACTAGCGGGAGGGTACACCGGGGAGCTGTTTTTT. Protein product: CASSYRGLAGGYTGELFF.

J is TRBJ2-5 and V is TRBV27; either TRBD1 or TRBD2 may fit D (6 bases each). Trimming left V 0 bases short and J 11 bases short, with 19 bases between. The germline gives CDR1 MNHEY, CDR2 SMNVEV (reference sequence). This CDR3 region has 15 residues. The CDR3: CASSLSPTGSGEQYF. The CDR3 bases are TGTGCCAGCAGTTTATCTCCGACAGGATCGGGGGAGCAGTACTTC.